This T cell receptor (beta chain) was recovered during a study of identifying expanded T cells in peripheral blood. On this clone: Its antigen is currently unknown.

V dropped 5 bases and J dropped 3 bases, with 17 bases sitting between them. CDR1 and CDR2 (germline): MNHEY, SVGAGI. This CDR3 is built from 15 residues. During the collection period, no donor immune events like infections were recorded. This table comes from immunoSEQ multiplex PCR, and its TCRdb copy is limited to in-frame clones, with some not included. The sample consists of 120,000 or so clones, about four fifths of them appearing once. Whole-study findings and limits: About 1.2 clones differed between technical replicates, versus around 15 and 19 over time. Clone count variance between approximately two-week samples rose with total template count.

The sequence was collected from a person aged 18 to 70 in good health. The sequencing sample was made of blood. The gene calls are TRBV6-5 and TRBJ2-7, with no clear D. The chain's CDR3 is CASSPSGRPLYEQYF. The CDR3 region has the DNA TGTGCCAGCAGTCCTTCTGGCAGGCCGCTCTACGAGCAGTACTTC.